This T cell receptor (beta chain) is drawn from a study of blood T cell repertoires in COVID-19. Across the whole study: Sites in the United States, Italy and Spain provided acute and convalescent COVID-19 samples. Sample material is recorded as cDNA or gDNA derived from T cells, B-cell-depleted T cells, or PBMCs.

The CDR3 loop spans 15 amino acids. Between the trimmed V and J ends, which lost 2 bases and 1 base, there was a span of 11 bases. Germline loops: CDR1 SGHNT, CDR2 YYREEE (reference sequence). Original processing notes: Reference gene primer amplification yielded estimated nucleated cell counts. Measured with immunoSEQ multiplex PCR; TCRdb has only the in-frame clones, and not every one. D and trimming come from the DNA, and the V and J calls and clone size come from that table. The data contain approximately 77,000 clones, around 88% of them singletons. This clonotype originated in an elderly woman with acute or convalescent COVID-19. Sequenced sample: peripheral blood. The chain links TRBV5-4 to TRBJ2-3; the D gene is possibly TRBD1 (5 bases). The CDR3 DNA follows: TGTGCCAGCAGCTTTGGGGCTGGGGGCACAGATACGCAGTATTTT. This gives the protein CASSFGAGGTDTQYF. Drawing the rest from reference TRBV5-4 and TRBJ2-3, the complete variable domain is ETGVTQSPTHLIKTRGQQVTLRCSSQSGHNTVSWYQQALGQGPQFIFQYYREEENGRGNFPPRFSGLQFPNYSSELNVNALELDDSALYLCASSFGAGGTDTQYFGPGTRLTVL.